The text below deals with one T cell receptor beta chain. The data belong to a study of blood T cell repertoires in COVID-19. Looking at the study overall: Italy, Spain and the United States were the sources of the convalescent and acute COVID-19 samples.

Followed longitudinally, the Seattle patients had been enrolled during active infection. The CDR3 consists of 11 residues. Germline V gene data show CDR1 as LGHNT and CDR2 as FRNRAP. V was cut by 6 bases and J by 7 bases, with 7 bases left in between. Under the authors' procedure: Amplification with reference gene primers provided the estimates of nucleated cell counts. The method was immunoSEQ multiplex PCR; TCRdb's version includes in-frame clones alone and lacks a portion of them. V and J calls plus clone size are reproduced from that table; the DNA served to infer D and trimming. The sample contains 150,000 to 200,000 clones, around four fifths of which appear only once.

The TCR sequence derives from a woman aged 70-85 years with COVID-19, enrolled during active disease. The genes are TRBV12-5 and TRBJ1-5; D call uncertain. The sample was peripheral blood. The CDR3 sequence is CASGTGQPQHF. The CDR3 region has the DNA TGTGCTAGTGGGACTGGGCAGCCCCAGCATTTT.